A selection of T cell receptor beta chains follows, all from one sample in a study of glioma-infiltrating T cells after dendritic cell vaccination. Only in-frame clones appear in the TCRdb table, and some are missing; sequencing was by immunoSEQ multiplex PCR. The sample includes tens of thousands of clones, around 85% of them seen just once. Sequenced material: blood, taken before dendritic cell vaccination. These receptors were taken from a human donor with glioblastoma. CDR3s include the opening cysteine and the closing phenylalanine or tryptophan. Fields, in order: V gene, clone size, D gene, J gene, CDR3 DNA, CDR3 protein. A D gene is named only where the DNA matches it firmly. Some rows mark clone size as missing; the rest say once, few, many or name a class of expanded clone.

TRBV7-2	.	.	TRBJ1-6	TGTGCCAGCAGGTTACAGTCCAGCTCCTATAATTCACCCCTCCACTTT	CASRLQSSSYNSPLHF
TRBV29-1	.	.	TRBJ1-1	TGCAGCGCTAAGATCGCGGCTGAAGCTTTCTTT	CSAKIAAEAFF
TRBV19	.	TRBD1	TRBJ2-7	TGTGCCAGTAGTATAAGGGGGACAGGGGCGCACTACGAGCAGTACTTC	CASSIRGTGAHYEQYF
TRBV19	.	TRBD1	TRBJ1-4	TGTGCCAGTAGTCCAGGACAGGGGGCCTGGGGGGAAAAACTGTTTTTT	CASSPGQGAWGEKLFF
TRBV21-1	.	.	TRBJ2-5	TGTGCCAGCAGCAAAAAACCCGGGACAAGCCAAGAGACCCAGTACTTC	CASSKKPGTSQETQYF
TRBV6-6	.	.	TRBJ2-7	TGTGCCAGCAGTTACCGGCGGAATTACGAGCAGTACTTC	CASSYRRNYEQYF
TRBV6-5	once	.	TRBJ1-2	TGTGCCAGCAATAAGGGCGGGTTGGACGGCGGCTACACCTTC	CASNKGGLDGGYTF
TRBV5-6	.	TRBD2	TRBJ2-3	TGTGCCAGCAGCTTGCGTAAACTAGCGGGGCGTTACACAGATACGCAGTATTTT	CASSLRKLAGRYTDTQYF
TRBV7-3	few	TRBD1	TRBJ2-2	TGTGCCAGCAGCCCCAGGGGGCAGGCCGGGGAGCTGTTTTTT	CASSPRGQAGELFF
TRBV10-2	.	.	TRBJ2-7	TGCGCCAGCAGTGGTTCTGCTAACTACTACGAGCAGTACTTC	CASSGSANYYEQYF
TRBV10-3	.	.	TRBJ1-2	TGTGCCATCAGGGATCAGGGAAGACATAACGCTAACTATGGCTACACCTTC	CAIRDQGRHNANYGYTF
TRBV5-8	.	TRBD1	TRBJ2-4	TGTGCCAGCAGCGTGGGACAGGGATACATTCAGTACTTC	CASSVGQGYIQYF
TRBV7-6	once	TRBD2	TRBJ2-5	TGTGCCAGCAGCCTTCAAGCGGGACCAGAGACCCAGTACTTC	CASSLQAGPETQYF
TRBV5-1	.	TRBD1	TRBJ1-1	TGCGCCAGCAGCCCGAAGGACAGGGGGATGAACACTGAAGCTTTCTTT	CASSPKDRGMNTEAFF
TRBV6-4	.	.	TRBJ2-3	TGTGCCAGCAGTGAGGGGGGGCCCACAGATACGCAGTATTTT	CASSEGGPTDTQYF
TRBV27	.	.	TRBJ2-1	TGTGCCAGCAGTTTTGCGGGTACCTACAATGAGCAGTTCTTC	CASSFAGTYNEQFF
TRBV6-6	.	.	TRBJ1-1	TGTGCCAGCAGTTACGCGGCAGCTAACACTGAAGCTTTCTTT	CASSYAAANTEAFF
TRBV5-4	.	.	TRBJ2-7	TGTGCCAGCAGCTTGACAGGGACCTCCTACGAGCAGTACTTC	CASSLTGTSYEQYF
TRBV2	.	TRBD1	TRBJ2-7	TGTGCCAGCAGCGGACAGGGGGGCTACGAGCAGTACTTC	CASSGQGGYEQYF
TRBV11-3	.	TRBD1	TRBJ2-1	TGTGCCAGCAGCATTCCGGGACAGGGCTCCAATGAGCAGTTCTTC	CASSIPGQGSNEQFF
TRBV25-1	.	TRBD1	TRBJ1-2	TGTGCCACCTACAACGACAGGGATATAGATGGCTACACCTTC	CATYNDRDIDGYTF
TRBV4-1	.	.	TRBJ1-5	TGCGCCAGCAGCCCACAGGGTAGGGATCAGCCCCAGCATTTT	CASSPQGRDQPQHF
TRBV6-5	once	.	TRBJ2-4	TGTGCCAGCACCCATAGACTCGGGACCAAAAACATTCAGTACTTC	CASTHRLGTKNIQYF
TRBV2	.	TRBD2	TRBJ2-7	TGTGCCAGCAGAGAACTAGCGTTGAGCTCCTACGAGCAGTACTTC	CASRELALSSYEQYF
TRBV19	.	.	TRBJ2-7	TGTGCCAGTAGTATACCGGATGGAGCGGCCTACGAGCAGTACTTC	CASSIPDGAAYEQYF
TRBV5-1	.	.	TRBJ1-1	TGCGCCAGCAGCTTGGAATGGGCGAACACTGAAGCTTTCTTT	CASSLEWANTEAFF
TRBV6-1	.	TRBD1	TRBJ1-1	TGTGCCAGCAGCGAACTCATCGGGACAGCCGAAGCTTTCTTT	CASSELIGTAEAFF
TRBV5-6	.	.	TRBJ1-5	TGTGCCAGCAGCTTGGGCGCGCCCAATCAGCCCCAGCATTTT	CASSLGAPNQPQHF
TRBV5-1	.	.	TRBJ2-5	TGCGCCAGCACCACTTTTAGGGGGGGAGGAGAGACCCAGTACTTC	CASTTFRGGGETQYF
TRBV2	.	TRBD1	TRBJ2-7	TGTGCCAGCATGATAGAGACAGGGGCCCACGAGCAGTACTTC	CASMIETGAHEQYF
TRBV18	.	.	TRBJ2-7	TGTGCCAGCTCACCTGGCGGAGGGTACGAGCAGTACTTC	CASSPGGGYEQYF
TRBV7-9	.	TRBD2	TRBJ2-1	TGTGCCAGCAGCTTAGGGGGGACTAGTTTTAGCTCCTACAATGAGCAGTTCTTC	CASSLGGTSFSSYNEQFF
TRBV2	few	TRBD1	TRBJ1-2	TGTGCCAGCAGTGAAGTGAGGGACAGCTATGGCTACACCTTC	CASSEVRDSYGYTF
TRBV4-1	.	.	TRBJ1-5	TGCGCCAGCAGCCAAGGACAGGATAGCAATCAGCCCCAGCATTTT	CASSQGQDSNQPQHF
TRBV9	.	.	TRBJ1-2	TGTGCCAGCAGCGTGGGGGCGGAGAACTATGGCTACACCTTC	CASSVGAENYGYTF
TRBV9	.	.	TRBJ2-5	TGTGCCAGCAGCGGGGCCAGGACCCAGTACTTC	CASSGARTQYF
TRBV18	.	TRBD1	TRBJ1-2	TGTGCCAGCTCACCACCAGTTGCAGGGGGGTTACATGGCTACACCTTC	CASSPPVAGGLHGYTF
TRBV6-5	.	.	TRBJ1-4	TGTGCCAGCAGTATACGGGGGGAAGAAAAACTGTTTTTT	CASSIRGEEKLFF